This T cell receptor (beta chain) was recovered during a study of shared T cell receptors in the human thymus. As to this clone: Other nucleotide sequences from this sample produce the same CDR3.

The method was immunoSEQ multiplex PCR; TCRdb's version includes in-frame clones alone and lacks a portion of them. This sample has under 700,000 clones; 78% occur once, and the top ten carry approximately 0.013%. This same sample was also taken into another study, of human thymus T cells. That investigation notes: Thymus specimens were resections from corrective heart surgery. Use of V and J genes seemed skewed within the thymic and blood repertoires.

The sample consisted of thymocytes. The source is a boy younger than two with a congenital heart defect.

In DNA, the CDR3 is TGTGCCAGTACTCCGGGACAGGGGTTGGGTGGCTACACCTTC. It yields the protein CASTPGQGLGGYTF. The V gene is TRBV6-5, the J gene TRBJ1-2; 10 positions agree with TRBD1. Germline assignment: CDR1 MNHEY and CDR2 SVGAGI. V lost 9 bases, J lost 7 bases, and 11 bases stayed unmatched. CDR3 length: 14 residues.